This TCR beta chain was recorded in a study of T cell changes during pregnancy in multiple sclerosis. Here immunoSEQ multiplex PCR was the method, and the copy in TCRdb shows in-frame clones only, minus some. Of around 95,000 clones listed, roughly 94% are singletons. This clonotype originated in a female donor in good health, enrolled as a control in a pregnancy study. The sequenced sample was peripheral blood, obtained after pregnancy.

The CDR3 sequence: CASSIDRTGLYNEQFF. The CDR3 DNA follows: TGTGCCAGTAGTATAGATCGGACAGGCCTATACAATGAGCAGTTCTTC. The chain recombines TRBV19 with TRBJ2-1, with TRBD1 matching 7 bases. The CDR3 has 16 residues. The V and J ends lost 0 bases and 4 bases, in that order; junction bases with no gene match: 6. The V gene's germline CDR1 is LNHDA and CDR2 SQIVND (reference sequence).